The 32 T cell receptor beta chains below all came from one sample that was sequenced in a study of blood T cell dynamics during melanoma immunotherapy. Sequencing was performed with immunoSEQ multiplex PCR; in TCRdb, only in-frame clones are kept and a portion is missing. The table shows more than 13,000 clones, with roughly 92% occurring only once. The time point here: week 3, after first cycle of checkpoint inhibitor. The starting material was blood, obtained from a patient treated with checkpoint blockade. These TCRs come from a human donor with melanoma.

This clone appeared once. In DNA form, the CDR3 reads TGCGCCAGCAGCTTAAGTCAGGGACCCGCCTACGAGCAGTACTTC. This encodes CASSLSQGPAYEQYF. The rearrangement joins TRBV5-1 to TRBJ2-7, with D possibly called TRBD1 or TRBD2 (5 bases each). The CDR3 is 15 residues long. Between the trimmed V and J ends, which lost 2 bases and 2 bases, there was a span of 14 bases. Germline CDR1 is SGHRS and CDR2 is YFSETQ. The variable domain in full, with the rest retrieved from reference TRBV5-1 and TRBJ2-7, is KAGVTQTPRYLIKTRGQQVTLSCSPISGHRSVSWYQQTPGQGLQFLFEYFSETQRNKGNFPGRFSGRQFSNSRSEMNVSTLELGDSALYLCASSLSQGPAYEQYFGPGTRLTVT.

CDR3 DNA: TGCAGCGTTCCCAGGGACTCCCAAGAGACCCAGTACTTC. It is translated as CSVPRDSQETQYF. The chain is built from TRBV29-1 and TRBJ2-5, with D possibly matching TRBD2 (6 bases). V gave up 5 bases and J gave up 1 base, with 11 bases separating them. From germline, CDR1 is SQVTM and CDR2 ANQGSEA. CDR3 length: 13 amino acids.

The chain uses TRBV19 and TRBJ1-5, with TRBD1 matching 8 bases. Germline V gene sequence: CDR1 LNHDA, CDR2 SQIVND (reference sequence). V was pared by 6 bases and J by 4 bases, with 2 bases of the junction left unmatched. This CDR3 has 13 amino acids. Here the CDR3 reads CASRDRENQPQHF. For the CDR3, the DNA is TGTGCCAGTAGGGACAGGGAGAATCAGCCCCAGCATTTT.

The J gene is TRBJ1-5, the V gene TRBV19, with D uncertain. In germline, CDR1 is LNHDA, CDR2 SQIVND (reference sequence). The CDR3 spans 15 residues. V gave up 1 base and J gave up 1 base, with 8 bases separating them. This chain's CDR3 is CASSIGPQSNQPQHF. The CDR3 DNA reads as TGTGCCAGTAGTATAGGTCCCCAAAGCAATCAGCCCCAGCATTTT.

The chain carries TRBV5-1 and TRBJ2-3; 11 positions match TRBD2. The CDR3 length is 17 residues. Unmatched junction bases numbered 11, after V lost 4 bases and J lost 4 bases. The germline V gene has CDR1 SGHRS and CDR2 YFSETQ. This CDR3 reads CASSPSQLAGGADTQYF. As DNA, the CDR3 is TGCGCCAGCAGCCCCTCGCAGCTAGCGGGAGGCGCAGATACGCAGTATTTT.

The CDR3 is CASSFAGTYNEQFF. CDR3 nucleotides: TGTGCCAGCAGCTTCGCTGGCACCTACAATGAGCAGTTCTTC. V is TRBV7-2 and J is TRBJ2-1; no clear D gene. The CDR3 is 14 residues long. Trimming removed 3 bases from V and 2 bases from J, with 8 bases in between. Germline CDR1 is SGHTA and CDR2 is FQGNSA.

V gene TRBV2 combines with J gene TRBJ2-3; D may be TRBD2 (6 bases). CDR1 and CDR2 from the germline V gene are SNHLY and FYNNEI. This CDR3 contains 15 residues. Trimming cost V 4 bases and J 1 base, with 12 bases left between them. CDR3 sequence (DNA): TGTGCCAGCAGTGCGGGACTGCCCCGCACAGATACGCAGTATTTT. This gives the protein CASSAGLPRTDTQYF. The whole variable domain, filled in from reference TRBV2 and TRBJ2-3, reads EPEVTQTPSHQVTQMGQEVILRCVPISNHLYFYWYRQILGQKVEFLVSFYNNEISEKSEIFDDQFSVERPDGSNFTLKIRSTKLEDSAMYFCASSAGLPRTDTQYFGPGTRLTVL.

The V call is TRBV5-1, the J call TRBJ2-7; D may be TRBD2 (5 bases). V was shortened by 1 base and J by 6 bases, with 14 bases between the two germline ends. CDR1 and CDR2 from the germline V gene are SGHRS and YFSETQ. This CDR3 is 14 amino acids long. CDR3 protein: CASSLSRGLREQYF. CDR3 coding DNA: TGCGCCAGCAGCTTGTCCCGGGGATTACGCGAGCAGTACTTC. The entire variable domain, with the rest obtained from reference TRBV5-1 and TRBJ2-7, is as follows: KAGVTQTPRYLIKTRGQQVTLSCSPISGHRSVSWYQQTPGQGLQFLFEYFSETQRNKGNFPGRFSGRQFSNSRSEMNVSTLELGDSALYLCASSLSRGLREQYFGPGTRLTVT.

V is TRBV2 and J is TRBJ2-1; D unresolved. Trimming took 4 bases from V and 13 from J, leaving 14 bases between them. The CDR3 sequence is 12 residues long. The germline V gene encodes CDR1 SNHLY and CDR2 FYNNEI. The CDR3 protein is CASSVLGKGQFF. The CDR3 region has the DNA TGTGCCAGCAGTGTTCTGGGCAAGGGACAGTTCTTC.

CDR3 residues: CASSLEAGSSTDTQYF. The CDR3 nucleotides are TGTGCCAGCAGCTTGGAGGCGGGGAGCAGCACAGATACGCAGTATTTT. V is TRBV5-4 and J is TRBJ2-3, with a tentative D call TRBD2 (6 bases). The V end was cut by 0 bases, the J end by 0 bases, with 11 bases between. This CDR3 region has 16 residues. Germline CDR1 and CDR2: SGHNT and YYREEE (reference sequence).

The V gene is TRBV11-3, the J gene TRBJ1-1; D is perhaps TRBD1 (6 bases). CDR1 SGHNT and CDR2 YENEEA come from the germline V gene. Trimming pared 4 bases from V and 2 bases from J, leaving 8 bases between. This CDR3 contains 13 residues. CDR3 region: CASSSQGNTEAFF. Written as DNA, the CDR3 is TGTGCCAGCAGCTCACAGGGAAACACTGAAGCTTTCTTT.

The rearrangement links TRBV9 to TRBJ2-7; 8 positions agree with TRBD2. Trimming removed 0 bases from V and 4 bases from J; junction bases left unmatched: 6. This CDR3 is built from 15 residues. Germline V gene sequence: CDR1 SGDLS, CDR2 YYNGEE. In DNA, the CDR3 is TGTGCCAGCAGCGTAGATGAGCGGGAGATGTACGAGCAGTACTTC. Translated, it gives CASSVDEREMYEQYF. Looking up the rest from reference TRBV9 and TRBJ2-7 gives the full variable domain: DSGVTQTPKHLITATGQRVTLRCSPRSGDLSVYWYQQSLDQGLQFLIQYYNGEERAKGNILERFSAQQFPDLHSELNLSSLELGDSALYFCASSVDEREMYEQYFGPGTRLTVT.

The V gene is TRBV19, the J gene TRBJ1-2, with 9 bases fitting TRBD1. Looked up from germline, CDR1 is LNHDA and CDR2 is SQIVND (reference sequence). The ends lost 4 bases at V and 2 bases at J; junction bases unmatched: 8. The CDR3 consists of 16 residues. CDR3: CASSKTGTGSNYGYTF. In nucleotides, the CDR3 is TGTGCCAGTAGTAAGACCGGGACAGGGTCCAACTATGGCTACACCTTC.

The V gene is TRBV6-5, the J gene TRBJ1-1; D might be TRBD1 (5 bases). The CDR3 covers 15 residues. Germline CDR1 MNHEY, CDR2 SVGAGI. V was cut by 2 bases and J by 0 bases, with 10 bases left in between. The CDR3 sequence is CASSYEGTVNTEAFF. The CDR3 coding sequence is TGTGCCAGCAGTTACGAGGGGACGGTGAACACTGAAGCTTTCTTT.

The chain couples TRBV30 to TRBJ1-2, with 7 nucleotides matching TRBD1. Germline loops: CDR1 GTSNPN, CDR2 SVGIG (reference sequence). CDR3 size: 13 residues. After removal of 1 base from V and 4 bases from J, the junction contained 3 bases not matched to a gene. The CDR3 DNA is TGTGCCTGGAGTGAAGACAGGGTCTATGGCTACACCTTC. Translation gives CAWSEDRVYGYTF.

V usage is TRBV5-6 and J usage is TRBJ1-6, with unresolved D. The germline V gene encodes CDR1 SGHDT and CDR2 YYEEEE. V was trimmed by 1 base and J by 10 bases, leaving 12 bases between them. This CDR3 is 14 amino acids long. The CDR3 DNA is TGTGCCAGCAGCTTGTTTGGGAGGCGCTCACCCCTCCACTTT. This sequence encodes CASSLFGRRSPLHF.

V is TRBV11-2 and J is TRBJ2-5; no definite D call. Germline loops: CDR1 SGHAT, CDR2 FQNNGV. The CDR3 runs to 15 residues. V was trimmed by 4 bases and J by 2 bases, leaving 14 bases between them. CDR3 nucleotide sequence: TGTGCCAGCAGCTCCATTGGGTCAGTTCAAGAGACCCAGTACTTC. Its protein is CASSSIGSVQETQYF.

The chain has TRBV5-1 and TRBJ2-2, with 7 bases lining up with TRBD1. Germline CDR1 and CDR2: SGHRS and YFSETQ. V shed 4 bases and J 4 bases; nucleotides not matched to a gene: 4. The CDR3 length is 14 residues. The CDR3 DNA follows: TGCGCCAGCAGCCCAACAGGGGTCACCGGGGAGCTGTTTTTT. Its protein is CASSPTGVTGELFF.

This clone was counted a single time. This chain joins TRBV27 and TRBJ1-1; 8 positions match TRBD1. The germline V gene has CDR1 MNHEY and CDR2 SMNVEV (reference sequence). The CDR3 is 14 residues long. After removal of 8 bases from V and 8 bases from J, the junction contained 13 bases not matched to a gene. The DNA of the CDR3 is TGTGCCAGCGGAAGACAGGGGAAAAAAGAAGAAGCTTTCTTT. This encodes CASGRQGKKEEAFF.

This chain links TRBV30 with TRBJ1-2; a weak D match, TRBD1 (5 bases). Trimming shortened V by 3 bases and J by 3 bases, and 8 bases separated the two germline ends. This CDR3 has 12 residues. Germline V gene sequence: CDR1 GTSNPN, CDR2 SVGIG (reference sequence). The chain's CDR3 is CAWRGRDYGYTF. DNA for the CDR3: TGTGCCTGGAGGGGGCGCGACTATGGCTACACCTTC.

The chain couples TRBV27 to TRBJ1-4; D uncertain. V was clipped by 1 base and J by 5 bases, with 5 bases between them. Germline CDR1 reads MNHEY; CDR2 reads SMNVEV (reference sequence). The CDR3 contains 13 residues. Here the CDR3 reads CASSLYENEKLFF. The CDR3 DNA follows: TGTGCCAGCAGTTTATACGAGAATGAAAAACTGTTTTTT.

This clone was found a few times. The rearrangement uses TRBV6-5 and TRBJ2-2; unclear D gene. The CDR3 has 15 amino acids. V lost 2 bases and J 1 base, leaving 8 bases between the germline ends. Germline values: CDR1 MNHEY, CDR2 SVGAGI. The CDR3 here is CASSYEYKNTGELFF. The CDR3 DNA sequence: TGTGCCAGCAGTTACGAGTACAAGAACACCGGGGAGCTGTTTTTT.

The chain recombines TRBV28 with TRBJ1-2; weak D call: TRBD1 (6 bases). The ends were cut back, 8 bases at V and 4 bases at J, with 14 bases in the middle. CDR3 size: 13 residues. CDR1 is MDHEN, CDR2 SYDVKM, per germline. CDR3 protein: CASRRTATYGYTF. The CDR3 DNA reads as TGTGCCAGCCGACGGACAGCCACCTATGGCTACACCTTC.

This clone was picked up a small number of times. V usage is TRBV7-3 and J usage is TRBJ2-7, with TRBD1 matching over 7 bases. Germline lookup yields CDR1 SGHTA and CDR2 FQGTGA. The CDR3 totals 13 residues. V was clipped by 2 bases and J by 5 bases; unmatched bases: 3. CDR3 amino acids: CASSLVGGDEQYF. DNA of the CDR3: TGTGCCAGCAGCTTAGTAGGGGGCGACGAGCAGTACTTC.

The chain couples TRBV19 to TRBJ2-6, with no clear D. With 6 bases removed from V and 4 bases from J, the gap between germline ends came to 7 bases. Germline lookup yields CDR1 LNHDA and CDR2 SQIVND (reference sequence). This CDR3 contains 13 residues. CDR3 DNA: TGTGCCAGTAGAGGGCCCGGGGCCAACGTCCTGACTTTC. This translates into CASRGPGANVLTF.

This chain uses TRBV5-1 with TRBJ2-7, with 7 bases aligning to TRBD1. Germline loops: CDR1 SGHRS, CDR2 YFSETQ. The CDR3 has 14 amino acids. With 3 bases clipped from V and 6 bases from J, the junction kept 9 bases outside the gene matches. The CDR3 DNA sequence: TGCGCCAGCAGCTATCAGACAGGGCCCCTCGAGCAGTACTTC. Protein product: CASSYQTGPLEQYF.

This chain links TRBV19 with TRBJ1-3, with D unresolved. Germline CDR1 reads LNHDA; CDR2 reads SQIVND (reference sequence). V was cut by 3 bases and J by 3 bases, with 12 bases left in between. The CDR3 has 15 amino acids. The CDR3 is CASSMPRTNGNTIYF. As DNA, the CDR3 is TGTGCCAGTAGTATGCCGAGAACCAATGGAAACACCATATATTTT.

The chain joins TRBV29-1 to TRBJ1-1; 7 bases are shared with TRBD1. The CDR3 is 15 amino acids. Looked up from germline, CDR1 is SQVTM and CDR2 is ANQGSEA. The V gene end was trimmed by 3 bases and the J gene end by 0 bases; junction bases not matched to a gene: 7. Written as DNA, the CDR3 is TGCAGCGTTGACGGTCCGGGACAGATGAACACTGAAGCTTTCTTT. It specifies CSVDGPGQMNTEAFF.

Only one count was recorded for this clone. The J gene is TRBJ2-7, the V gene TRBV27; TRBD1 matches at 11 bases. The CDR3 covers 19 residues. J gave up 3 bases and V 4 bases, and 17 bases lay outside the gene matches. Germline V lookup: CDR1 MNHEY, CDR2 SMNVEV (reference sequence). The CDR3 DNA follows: TGTGCCAGCAGTTATCGAATCTACGGGACAGGGGGGGGAAACTACGAGCAGTACTTC. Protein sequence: CASSYRIYGTGGGNYEQYF.

CDR3 protein: CASSLATSGYTF. Here the CDR3 DNA reads TGTGCCAGCAGCTTGGCAACGAGCGGCTACACCTTC. The V call is TRBV5-4, the J call TRBJ1-2, with D hard to call. The CDR3 spans 12 residues. The V gene lost 0 bases and the J gene lost 8 bases, with 8 bases spanning the gap. CDR1 SGHNT and CDR2 YYREEE come from the germline V gene (reference sequence).

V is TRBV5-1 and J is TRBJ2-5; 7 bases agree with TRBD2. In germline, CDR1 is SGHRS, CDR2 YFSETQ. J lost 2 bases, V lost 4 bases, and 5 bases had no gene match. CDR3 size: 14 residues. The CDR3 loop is CASSPGGPQETQYF. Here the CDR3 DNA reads TGCGCCAGCAGCCCGGGAGGCCCTCAAGAGACCCAGTACTTC. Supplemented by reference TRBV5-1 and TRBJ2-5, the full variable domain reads KAGVTQTPRYLIKTRGQQVTLSCSPISGHRSVSWYQQTPGQGLQFLFEYFSETQRNKGNFPGRFSGRQFSNSRSEMNVSTLELGDSALYLCASSPGGPQETQYFGPGTRLLVL.

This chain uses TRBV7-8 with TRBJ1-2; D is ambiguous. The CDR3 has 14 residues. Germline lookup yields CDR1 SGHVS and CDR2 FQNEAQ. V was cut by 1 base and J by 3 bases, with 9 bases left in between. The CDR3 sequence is CASSLGPRDYGYTF. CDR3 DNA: TGTGCCAGCAGCTTAGGACCCCGGGACTATGGCTACACCTTC.